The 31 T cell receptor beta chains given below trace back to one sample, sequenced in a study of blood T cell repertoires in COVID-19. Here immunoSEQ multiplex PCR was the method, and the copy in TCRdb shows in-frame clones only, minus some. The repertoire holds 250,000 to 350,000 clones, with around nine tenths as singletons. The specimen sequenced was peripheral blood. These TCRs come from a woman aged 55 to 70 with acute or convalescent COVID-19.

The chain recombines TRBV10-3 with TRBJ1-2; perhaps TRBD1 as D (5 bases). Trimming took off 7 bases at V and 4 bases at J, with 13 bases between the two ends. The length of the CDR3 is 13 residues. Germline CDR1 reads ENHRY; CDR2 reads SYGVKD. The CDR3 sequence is CAINLGQGYGYTF. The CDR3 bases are TGTGCCATCAATCTCGGGCAGGGCTATGGCTACACCTTC.

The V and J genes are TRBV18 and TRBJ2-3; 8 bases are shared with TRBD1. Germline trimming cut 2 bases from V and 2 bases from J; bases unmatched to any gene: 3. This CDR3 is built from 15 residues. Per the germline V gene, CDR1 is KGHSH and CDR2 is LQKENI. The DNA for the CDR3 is TGTGCCAGCTCACCAAGGGGACAGGTCACAGATACGCAGTATTTT. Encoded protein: CASSPRGQVTDTQYF.

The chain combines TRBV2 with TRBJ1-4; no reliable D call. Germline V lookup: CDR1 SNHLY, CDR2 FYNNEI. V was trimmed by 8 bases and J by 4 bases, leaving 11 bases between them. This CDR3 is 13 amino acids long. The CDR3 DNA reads TGTGCCAGCTCCCAGGAGGTTAATGAAAAACTGTTTTTT. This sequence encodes CASSQEVNEKLFF. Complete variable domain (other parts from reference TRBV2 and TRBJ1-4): EPEVTQTPSHQVTQMGQEVILRCVPISNHLYFYWYRQILGQKVEFLVSFYNNEISEKSEIFDDQFSVERPDGSNFTLKIRSTKLEDSAMYFCASSQEVNEKLFFGSGTQLSVL.

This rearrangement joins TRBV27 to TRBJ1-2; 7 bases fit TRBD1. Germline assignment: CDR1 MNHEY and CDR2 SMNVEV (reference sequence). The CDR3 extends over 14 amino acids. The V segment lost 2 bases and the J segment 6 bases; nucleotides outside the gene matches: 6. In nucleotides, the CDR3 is TGTGCCAGCAGTTTAGAGGGGGCCCCCGATGGCTACACCTTC. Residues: CASSLEGAPDGYTF.

The CDR3 bases are TGTGCCAGTACCATGGACAGGGGGCAGAACTATGGCTACACCTTC. As protein: CASTMDRGQNYGYTF. The genes are TRBV19 and TRBJ1-2, with 11 bases lining up with TRBD1. Germline CDR1 LNHDA, CDR2 SQIVND (reference sequence). This CDR3 has 15 amino acids. The V gene end was trimmed by 7 bases and the J gene end by 2 bases; junction bases not matched to a gene: 6.

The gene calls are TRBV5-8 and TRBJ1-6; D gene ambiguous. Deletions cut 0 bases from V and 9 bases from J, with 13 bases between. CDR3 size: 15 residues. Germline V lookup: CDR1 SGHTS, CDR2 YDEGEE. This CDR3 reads CASSLDWRGISPLHF. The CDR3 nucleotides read TGTGCCAGCAGCTTGGACTGGCGCGGGATTTCACCCCTCCACTTT.

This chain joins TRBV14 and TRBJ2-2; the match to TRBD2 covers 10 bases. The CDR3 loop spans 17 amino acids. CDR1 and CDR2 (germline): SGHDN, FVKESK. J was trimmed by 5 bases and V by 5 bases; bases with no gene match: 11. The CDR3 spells CASSAFRAGGSTGELFF. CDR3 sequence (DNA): TGTGCCAGCAGCGCCTTCCGAGCGGGAGGGTCTACCGGGGAGCTGTTTTTT. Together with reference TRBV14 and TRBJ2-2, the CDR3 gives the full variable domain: EAGVTQFPSHSVIEKGQTVTLRCDPISGHDNLYWYRRVMGKEIKFLLHFVKESKQDESGMPNNRFLAERTGGTYSTLKVQPAELEDSGVYFCASSAFRAGGSTGELFFGEGSRLTVL.

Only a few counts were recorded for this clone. The CDR3 nucleotides are TGTGCCAGCAGCCAAGATCACGGGAGGTCCCTCCACTTT. Its translation is CASSQDHGRSLHF. This chain joins TRBV14 and TRBJ1-6; no definite D call. The V end was cut by 0 bases, the J end by 14 bases, with 11 bases between. The CDR3 is made up of 13 amino acids. CDR1 and CDR2 (germline): SGHDN, FVKESK.

The CDR3 region has the DNA TGCGCCAGCAGCCAAACTGAGCGGACCCCCCTAGTCTACGAGCAGTACTTC. As protein: CASSQTERTPLVYEQYF. The rearrangement uses TRBV4-1 and TRBJ2-7; perhaps TRBD2 as D (5 bases). The CDR3 covers 17 residues. Germline V CDR1 and CDR2: MGHRA, YSYEKL. V was pared by 2 bases and J by 3 bases, with 20 bases between.

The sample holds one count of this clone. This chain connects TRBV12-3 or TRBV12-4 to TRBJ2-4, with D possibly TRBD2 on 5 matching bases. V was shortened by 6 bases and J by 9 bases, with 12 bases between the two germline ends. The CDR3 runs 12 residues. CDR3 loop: CASSVLLVIQYF. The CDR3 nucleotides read TGTGCCAGCAGCGTGCTACTAGTCATTCAGTACTTC.

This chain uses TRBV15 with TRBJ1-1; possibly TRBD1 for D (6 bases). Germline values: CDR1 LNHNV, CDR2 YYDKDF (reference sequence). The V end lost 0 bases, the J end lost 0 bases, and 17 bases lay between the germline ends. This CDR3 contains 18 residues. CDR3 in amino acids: CATSRERTVFSMNTEAFF. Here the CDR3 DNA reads TGTGCCACCAGCAGAGAACGGACAGTTTTCTCCATGAACACTGAAGCTTTCTTT.

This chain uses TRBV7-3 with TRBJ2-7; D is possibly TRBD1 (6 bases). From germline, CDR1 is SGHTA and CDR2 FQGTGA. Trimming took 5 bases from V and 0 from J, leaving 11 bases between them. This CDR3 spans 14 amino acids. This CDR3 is CASSRDRSSYEQYF. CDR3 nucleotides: TGTGCCAGCAGCCGAGACAGGAGCTCCTACGAGCAGTACTTC.

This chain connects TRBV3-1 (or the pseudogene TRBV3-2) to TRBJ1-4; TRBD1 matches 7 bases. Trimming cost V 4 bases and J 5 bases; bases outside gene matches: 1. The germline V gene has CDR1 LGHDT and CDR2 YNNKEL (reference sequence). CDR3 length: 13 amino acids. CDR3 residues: CASSPGQNEKLFF. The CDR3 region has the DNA TGTGCCAGCAGCCCGGGACAGAATGAAAAACTGTTTTTT.

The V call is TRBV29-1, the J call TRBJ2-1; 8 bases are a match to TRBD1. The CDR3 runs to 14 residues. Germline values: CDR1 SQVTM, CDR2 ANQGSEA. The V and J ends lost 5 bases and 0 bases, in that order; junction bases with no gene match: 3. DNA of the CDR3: TGCAGCGTTCTCACAGGGGGCTCCTACAATGAGCAGTTCTTC. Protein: CSVLTGGSYNEQFF.

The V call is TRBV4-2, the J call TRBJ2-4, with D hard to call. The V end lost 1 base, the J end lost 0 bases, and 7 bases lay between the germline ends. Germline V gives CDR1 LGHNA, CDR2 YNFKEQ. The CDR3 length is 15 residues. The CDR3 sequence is CASSQGSQAKNIQYF. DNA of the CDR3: TGTGCCAGCAGCCAAGGTTCCCAAGCCAAAAACATTCAGTACTTC.

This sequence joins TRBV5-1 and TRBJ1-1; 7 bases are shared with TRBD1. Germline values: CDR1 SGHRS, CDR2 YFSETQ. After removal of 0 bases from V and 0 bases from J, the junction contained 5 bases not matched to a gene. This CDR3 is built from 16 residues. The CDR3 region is CASSLDLTGLNTEAFF. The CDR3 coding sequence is TGCGCCAGCAGCTTGGACCTGACAGGGCTGAACACTGAAGCTTTCTTT.

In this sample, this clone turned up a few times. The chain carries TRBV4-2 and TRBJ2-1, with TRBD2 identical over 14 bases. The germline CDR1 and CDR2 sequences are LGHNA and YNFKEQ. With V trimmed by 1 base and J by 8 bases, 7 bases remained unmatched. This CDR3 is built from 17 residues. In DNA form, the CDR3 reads TGTGCCAGCAGCCAAGCTGGACTAGCGGGGGGATACGATGAGCAGTTCTTC. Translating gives CASSQAGLAGGYDEQFF.

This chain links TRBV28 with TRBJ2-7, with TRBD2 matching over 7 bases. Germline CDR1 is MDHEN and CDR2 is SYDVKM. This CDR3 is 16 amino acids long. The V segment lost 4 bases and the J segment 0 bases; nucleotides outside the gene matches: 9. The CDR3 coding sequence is TGTGCCAGCAGTTCCCCTATGAGGGAGGGCTCCTACGAGCAGTACTTC. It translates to CASSSPMREGSYEQYF.

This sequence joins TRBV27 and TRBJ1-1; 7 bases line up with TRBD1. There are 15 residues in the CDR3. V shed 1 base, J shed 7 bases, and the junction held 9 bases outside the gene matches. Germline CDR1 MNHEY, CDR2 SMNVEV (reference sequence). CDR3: CASSLLSGTANEAFF. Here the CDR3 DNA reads TGTGCCAGCAGTTTATTGTCCGGGACAGCAAATGAAGCTTTCTTT.

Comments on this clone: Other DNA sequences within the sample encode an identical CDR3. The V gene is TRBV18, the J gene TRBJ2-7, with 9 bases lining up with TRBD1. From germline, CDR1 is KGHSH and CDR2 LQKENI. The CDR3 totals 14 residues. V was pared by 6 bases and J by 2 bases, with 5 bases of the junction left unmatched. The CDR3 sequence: CASSPGQGPYEQYF. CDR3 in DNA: TGTGCCAGCTCTCCGGGACAGGGCCCCTACGAGCAGTACTTC.

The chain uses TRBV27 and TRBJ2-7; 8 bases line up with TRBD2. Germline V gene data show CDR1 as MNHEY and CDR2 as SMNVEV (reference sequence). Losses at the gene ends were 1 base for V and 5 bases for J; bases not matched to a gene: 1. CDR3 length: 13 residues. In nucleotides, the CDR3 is TGTGCCAGCAGTTTATTAGCGGGGAACGAGCAGTACTTC. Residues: CASSLLAGNEQYF.

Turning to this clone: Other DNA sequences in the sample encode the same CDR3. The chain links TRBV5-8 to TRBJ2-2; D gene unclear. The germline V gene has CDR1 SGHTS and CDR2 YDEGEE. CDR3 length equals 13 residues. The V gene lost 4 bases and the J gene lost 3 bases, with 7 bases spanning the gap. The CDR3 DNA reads TGTGCCAGCAGCCTGGTCGACACCGGGGAGCTGTTTTTT. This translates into CASSLVDTGELFF.

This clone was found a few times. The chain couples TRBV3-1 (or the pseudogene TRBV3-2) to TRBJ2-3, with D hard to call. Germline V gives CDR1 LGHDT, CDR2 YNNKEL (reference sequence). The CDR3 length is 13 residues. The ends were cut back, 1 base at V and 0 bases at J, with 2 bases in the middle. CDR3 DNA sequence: TGTGCCAGCAGCCAAGTAAGCACAGATACGCAGTATTTT. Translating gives CASSQVSTDTQYF.

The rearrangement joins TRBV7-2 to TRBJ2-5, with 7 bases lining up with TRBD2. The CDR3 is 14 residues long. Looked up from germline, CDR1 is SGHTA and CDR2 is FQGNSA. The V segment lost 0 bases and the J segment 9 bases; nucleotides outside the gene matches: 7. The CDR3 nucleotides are TGTGCCAGCAGCTTAGCGGGAGGGCCGGAGGCCCAGTACTTC. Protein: CASSLAGGPEAQYF. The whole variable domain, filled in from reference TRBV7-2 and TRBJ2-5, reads GAGVSQSPSNKVTEKGKDVELRCDPISGHTALYWYRQSLGQGLEFLIYFQGNSAPDKSGLPSDRFSAERTGGSVSTLTIQRTQQEDSAVYLCASSLAGGPEAQYFGPGTRLLVL.

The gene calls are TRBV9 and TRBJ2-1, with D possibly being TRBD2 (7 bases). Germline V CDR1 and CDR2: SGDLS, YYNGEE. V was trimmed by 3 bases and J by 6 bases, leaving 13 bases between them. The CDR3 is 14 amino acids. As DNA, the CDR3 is TGTGCCAGCAGCGCCCTGGGGGGGCCCAATGAGCAGTTCTTC. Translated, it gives CASSALGGPNEQFF.

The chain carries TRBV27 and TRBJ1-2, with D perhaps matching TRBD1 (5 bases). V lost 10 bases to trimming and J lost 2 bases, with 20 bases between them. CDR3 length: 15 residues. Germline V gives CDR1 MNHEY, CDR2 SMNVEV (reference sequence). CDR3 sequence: CATSGRDPQNYGYTF. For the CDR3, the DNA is TGTGCCACCTCAGGGAGGGACCCCCAAAACTATGGCTACACCTTC.

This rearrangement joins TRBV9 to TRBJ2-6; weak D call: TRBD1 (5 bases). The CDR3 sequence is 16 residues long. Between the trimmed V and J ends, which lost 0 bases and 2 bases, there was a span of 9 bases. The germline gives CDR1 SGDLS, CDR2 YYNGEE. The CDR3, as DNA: TGTGCCAGCAGCGTAGACCCAGGGACTGGGGCCAACGTCCTGACTTTC. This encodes CASSVDPGTGANVLTF.

The DNA for the CDR3 is TGCGCCAGCAGCTTAAACGCGGCCAGCCGCGAGCAGTTCTTC. Translated: CASSLNAASREQFF. The V gene is TRBV5-1, the J gene TRBJ2-1, with D unresolved. The CDR3 sequence is 14 residues long. Germline values: CDR1 SGHRS, CDR2 YFSETQ. Trimming removed 2 bases at V and 10 bases at J, with 16 bases between.

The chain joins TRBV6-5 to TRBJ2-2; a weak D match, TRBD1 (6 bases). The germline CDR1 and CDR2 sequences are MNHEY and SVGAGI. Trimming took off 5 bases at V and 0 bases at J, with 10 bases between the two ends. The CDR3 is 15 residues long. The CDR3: CASSPRTANTGELFF. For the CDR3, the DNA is TGTGCCAGCAGTCCCAGGACAGCGAACACCGGGGAGCTGTTTTTT.

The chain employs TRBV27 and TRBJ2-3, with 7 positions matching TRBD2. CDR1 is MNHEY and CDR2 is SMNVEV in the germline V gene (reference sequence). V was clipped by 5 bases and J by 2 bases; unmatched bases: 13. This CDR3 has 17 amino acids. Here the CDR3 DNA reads TGTGCCAGCAGTCCTCATTTAGCGGGTCCTTTCACAGATACGCAGTATTTT. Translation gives CASSPHLAGPFTDTQYF.

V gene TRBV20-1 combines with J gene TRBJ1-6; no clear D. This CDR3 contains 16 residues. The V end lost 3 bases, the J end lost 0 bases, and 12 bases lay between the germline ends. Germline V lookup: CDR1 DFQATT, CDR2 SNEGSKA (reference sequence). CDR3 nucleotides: TGCAGTGCTAGTACCGCGGGCCGCTCCTATAATTCACCCCTCCACTTT. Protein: CSASTAGRSYNSPLHF.